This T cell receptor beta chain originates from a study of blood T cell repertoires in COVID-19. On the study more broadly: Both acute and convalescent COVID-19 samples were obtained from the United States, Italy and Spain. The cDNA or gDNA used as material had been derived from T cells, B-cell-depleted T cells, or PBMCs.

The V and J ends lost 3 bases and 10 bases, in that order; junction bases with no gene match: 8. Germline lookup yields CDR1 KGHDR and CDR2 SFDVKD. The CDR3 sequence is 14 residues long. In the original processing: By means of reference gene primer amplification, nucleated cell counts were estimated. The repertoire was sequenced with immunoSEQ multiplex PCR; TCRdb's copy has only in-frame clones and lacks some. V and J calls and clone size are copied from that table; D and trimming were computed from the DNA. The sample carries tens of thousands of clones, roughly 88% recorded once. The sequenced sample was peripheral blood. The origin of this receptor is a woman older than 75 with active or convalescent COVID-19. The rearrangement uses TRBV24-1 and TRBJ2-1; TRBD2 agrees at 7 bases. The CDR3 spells CATSDVSGRREQFF. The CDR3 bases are TGTGCCACCAGTGATGTTAGCGGGCGCCGCGAGCAGTTCTTC.